These 11 T cell receptor beta chains share one sample of origin, sequenced in a study of tumor and adjacent non-tumor tissue in lung cancer. RNA was extracted from bulk tissue without any cell sorting. TCRbeta libraries were built with three rounds of nested PCR, modified from ARM-PCR. TCRdb reprocessed the multiplex PCR reads via MiXCR and lists one record per CDR3 protein. The sample has 65,000 to 90,000 distinct CDR3 sequences; around 75% are singletons. Sample: lung tumor tissue. The receptors shown here come from a woman aged 50 to 60 with non-small cell lung cancer.

The table lists this clonotype with many counts. The chain combines TRBV20-1 with TRBJ2-7, with 16 positions matching TRBD2. Per the germline V gene, CDR1 is DFQATT and CDR2 is SNEGSKA (reference sequence). CDR3 length: 19 residues. With V trimmed by 2 bases and J by 1 base, 11 bases remained unmatched. The chain's CDR3 is CSARTYRGLAGGPSYEQYF. The CDR3 region has the DNA TGCAGTGCTAGAACCTATCGGGGACTAGCGGGAGGGCCGTCCTACGAGCAGTACTTC.

The V call is TRBV4-2, the J call TRBJ2-6; TRBD1 might be the D (5 bases). The CDR3 is made up of 15 amino acids. Germline V gene data show CDR1 as LGHNA and CDR2 as YNFKEQ. V dropped 3 bases and J dropped 13 bases, with 19 bases sitting between them. The CDR3 DNA reads as TGTGCCAGCAGCCAGCCGAGCTCTGGGGCCATTGTCCTGACTTTC. Translating it yields CASSQPSSGAIVLTF.

Concerning this clonotype: The junction does not match germline at one end; this may be a read error. For the CDR3, the DNA is TGTGCCAGCAGCGATAACTGGGACACCGGGGAACTGTTTTTT. It encodes CASSDNWDTGELFF. This chain joins TRBV11-2 and TRBJ2-2, with a tentative D call TRBD1 (6 bases). This CDR3 has 14 amino acids. Per the germline V gene, CDR1 is SGHAT and CDR2 is FQNNGV.

Concerning this clonotype: Since no conserved phenylalanine or tryptophan closes the CDR3, a read error is the likely cause. The chain uses TRBV6-2 or TRBV6-3 and TRBJ2-5, with D tentatively TRBD1 (6 bases). Germline lookup yields CDR1 MNHEY and CDR2 SVGEGT. Trimming pared 6 bases from V and 1 base from J, leaving 30 bases between. CDR3 size: 20 residues. The chain's CDR3 is CASSYNYRQETTVPQETQYL. The CDR3 DNA follows: TGTGCCAGCAGCTACAATTACCGACAGGAAACGACTGTCCCCCAAGAGACCCAGTACCTC.

In regard to this clonotype: A much larger clone lies a single base off, so this may be a read error. This chain joins TRBV6-5 and TRBJ1-2, with D perhaps TRBD1 (6 bases). CDR1 and CDR2 (germline): MNHEY, SVGAGI. There are 16 residues in the CDR3. The CDR3: CASSYSGGPSYYDYTF. Here the CDR3 DNA reads TGTGCCAGCAGTTACTCGGGGGGCCCCAGCTACTATGACTACACCTTC.

Points on this clonotype: An end of the junction does not agree with germline; a read error may underlie this. The V gene is TRBV4-1, the J gene TRBJ1-3, with D tentatively TRBD1 (6 bases). Germline lookup yields CDR1 MGHRA and CDR2 YSYEKL. The CDR3 runs 16 residues. The CDR3 spells CTSNQRGGTSGNTIYF. CDR3 DNA: TGCACCAGCAACCAAAGGGGGGGTACCTCTGGAAACACCATATATTTC.

This clonotype was found many times. V gene TRBV10-3 combines with J gene TRBJ2-2; TRBD2 is a possible D gene (7 bases). Trimming took 8 bases from V and 5 from J, leaving 15 bases between them. The CDR3 is 14 amino acids. Germline-derived CDR1 and CDR2 are ENHRY and SYGVKD. This CDR3 is CAISSGTLTGELFF. The CDR3 nucleotides are TGTGCCATCTCAAGCGGGACACTTACCGGGGAGCTGTTTTTT.

Remarks on this clonotype: At one of its ends the junction is not consistent with the germline gene, which may arise from a read error. V usage is TRBV6-2 or TRBV6-3 and J usage is TRBJ2-3; no reliable D call. The CDR3 sequence is 13 residues long. The germline gives CDR1 MNHEY, CDR2 SVGEGT. DNA of the CDR3: TGTGCCACCATGTTAACGGGCACAGATACGCAATATTTT. Protein: CATMLTGTDTQYF.

As for this clonotype: The CDR3 does not end in the conserved phenylalanine or tryptophan, so this is likely a read error. It is unclear where the CDR3 begins or ends on the DNA, so no DNA is shown, and the CDR3 is as TCRdb lists it. The chain joins TRBV12-3 or TRBV12-4 to TRBJ1-1. The CDR3 is 12 amino acids in total, end residues counted. The CDR3: CASSSLRGGALS.

The chain uses TRBV6-1 and TRBJ2-7, with D maybe TRBD2 (5 bases). Germline V gene sequence: CDR1 MNHNS, CDR2 SASEGT. Trimming cost V 7 bases and J 2 bases, with 15 bases left between them. The CDR3 is 14 amino acids. CDR3 region: CASNGEAAPYEQYF. The CDR3 DNA sequence: TGTGCCAGCAATGGAGAAGCGGCCCCCTACGAGCAGTACTTC.

The rearrangement uses TRBV20-1 and TRBJ2-3, with a tentative D call TRBD2 (6 bases). CDR1 DFQATT and CDR2 SNEGSKA come from the germline V gene (reference sequence). CDR3 length equals 14 residues. Trimming stripped 4 bases from V and 3 bases from J, with 14 bases between. The CDR3 is CSATRLVMTDTQYF. CDR3 DNA: TGCAGTGCTACCCGACTAGTCATGACAGATACGCAGTATTTT.